The TCR beta chain under discussion was sequenced for a study of blood T cell repertoires in COVID-19. Germline V gives CDR1 KGHSH, CDR2 LQKENI. V lost 6 bases to trimming and J lost 5 bases, with 11 bases between them. The CDR3 has 13 amino acids. The protocol was immunoSEQ multiplex PCR, while the TCRdb copy is restricted to in-frame clones and leaves out a portion. Of 90,000 to 120,000 clones listed, roughly four fifths are singletons. The source is a man in his 60s with acute or convalescent COVID-19. The J gene is TRBJ1-5, the V gene TRBV18; no clear D. Sequenced: peripheral blood. The CDR3 here is CASSSGRDQPQHF. The CDR3 nucleotides read TGTGCCAGCTCCAGTGGGAGGGATCAGCCCCAGCATTTT.